What follows are 9 T cell receptor beta chains derived from one specimen sequenced in a study of Ad26.COV2.S vaccination and SARS-CoV-2 variants. Treatment specified: around 19 received Ad26.COV2.S at low or high dose, single or two shots; about five received placebo; per-sample allocation not given. The samples date from day 63 after the first vaccine or placebo injection. Assay: immunoSEQ multiplex PCR; the TCRdb copy retains only in-frame clones and omits some. Altogether 400,000 or so clones are present, about nine tenths being singletons, with the ten largest covering 3.5%. The sequencing here drew on peripheral blood, taken in a trial of Ad26.COV2.S vaccine versus placebo. These receptors originate from a person between 18 and 60 years old who received the Ad26.COV2.S COVID-19 vaccine or a placebo.

The chain employs TRBV7-2 and TRBJ1-1; 7 bases agree with TRBD1. The CDR3 sequence is 13 residues long. The junction had 3 bases not matched to a gene; V was cut back by 3 bases and J by 5 bases. The V gene's germline CDR1 is SGHTA and CDR2 FQGNSA. The chain's CDR3 is CASSFTGATEAFF. The CDR3 DNA sequence: TGTGCCAGCAGCTTCACAGGGGCTACTGAAGCTTTCTTT. Filled out from reference TRBV7-2 and TRBJ1-1, the complete variable domain reads GAGVSQSPSNKVTEKGKDVELRCDPISGHTALYWYRQSLGQGLEFLIYFQGNSAPDKSGLPSDRFSAERTGGSVSTLTIQRTQQEDSAVYLCASSFTGATEAFFGQGTRLTVV.

Regarding this clone: Other DNA sequences in this sample translate to the same CDR3. The V call is TRBV5-1, the J call TRBJ1-4, with 7 bases identical to TRBD1. The CDR3 has 13 residues. Losses at the gene ends were 5 bases for V and 3 bases for J; bases not matched to a gene: 1. Germline loops: CDR1 SGHRS, CDR2 YFSETQ. In nucleotides, the CDR3 is TGCGCCAGCAGACAGGGGTCTAATGAAAAACTGTTTTTT. Its protein product is CASRQGSNEKLFF.

The CDR3 nucleotides are TGTGCCAGCAGTGCCCAGGGGGGGCAGAGCAATCAGCCCCAGCATTTT. Amino acid sequence: CASSAQGGQSNQPQHF. The V call is TRBV6-1, the J call TRBJ1-5, with 7 positions matching TRBD1. This CDR3 has 16 amino acids. J gave up 1 base and V 4 bases, and 7 bases lay outside the gene matches. Germline values: CDR1 MNHNS, CDR2 SASEGT.

This chain links TRBV18 with TRBJ2-3; D gene ambiguous. CDR3 size: 12 residues. Trimming took off 3 bases at V and 5 bases at J, with 6 bases between the two ends. Looked up from germline, CDR1 is KGHSH and CDR2 is LQKENI. As DNA, the CDR3 is TGTGCCAGCTCACCTAACGTAGATACGCAGTATTTT. Translated, it gives CASSPNVDTQYF.

V is TRBV6-5 and J is TRBJ1-2, with D tentatively TRBD1 (6 bases). V lost 10 bases to trimming and J lost 7 bases, with 19 bases between them. Looked up from germline, CDR1 is MNHEY and CDR2 is SVGAGI. CDR3 length: 13 residues. The CDR3 sequence is CATGRGGASGYTF. The CDR3 coding sequence is TGTGCCACAGGCCGAGGGGGTGCGAGTGGCTACACCTTC.

This chain links TRBV7-2 with TRBJ2-1; TRBD1 aligns across 7 bases. The trim removed 5 bases at V and 0 bases at J, leaving 10 bases unmatched. The CDR3 consists of 17 residues. CDR1 is SGHTA, CDR2 FQGNSA, per germline. CDR3 nucleotides: TGTGCCAGCAGCCCCCAGACAGGGCCCAGCTCCTACAATGAGCAGTTCTTC. Amino acid sequence: CASSPQTGPSSYNEQFF.

The chain employs TRBV11-2 and TRBJ1-2; D uncertain. The germline V gene encodes CDR1 SGHAT and CDR2 FQNNGV. Deletions cut 5 bases from V and 4 bases from J, with 11 bases between. The CDR3 consists of 13 residues. This CDR3 reads CASSPRESYGYTF. As DNA, the CDR3 is TGTGCCAGCAGCCCTAGGGAGTCCTATGGCTACACCTTC.

V is TRBV12-3 or TRBV12-4 and J is TRBJ2-7, with 8 bases that match TRBD1. Losses at the gene ends were 7 bases for V and 2 bases for J; bases not matched to a gene: 4. CDR3 length: 13 residues. CDR3 amino acids: CASTHRGTYEQYF. Here the CDR3 DNA reads TGTGCCAGCACCCACAGGGGGACCTACGAGCAGTACTTC.

CDR3 residues: CASSLLAGGTDTQYF. The CDR3 nucleotides read TGTGCCAGCAGTCTACTAGCGGGGGGCACAGATACGCAGTATTTT. The V gene is TRBV2, the J gene TRBJ2-3; 11 positions match TRBD2. V was clipped by 5 bases and J by 1 base; unmatched bases: 2. Germline CDR1 SNHLY, CDR2 FYNNEI. This CDR3 spans 15 amino acids.